This paragraph reports one TCR beta chain. Its antigen is as yet unknown. Roughly 2.2 micrograms of genomic DNA from cryopreserved PBMCs went into TCR beta libraries. Profiling relied on immunoSEQ multiplex PCR, and the TCRdb table lists in-frame clones only, not all of them. The table records 11,000 or so clones, approximately 85% of them present only once. Trimming pared 5 bases from V and 4 bases from J, leaving 12 bases between. The CDR3 consists of 14 residues. The germline V gene has CDR1 MNHNS and CDR2 SASEGT. This sample stems from a study of cytotoxic CD8 clonotypes in ibrutinib-treated CLL. Regarding the study as a whole: A difference in sampling times existed between sustained-remission and progressing patients. Clonality, elevated at ibrutinib response, dropped back toward baseline at progression.

The rearrangement joins TRBV6-1 to TRBJ1-3; TRBD1 is a possible D gene (5 bases). The starting material was PBMCs, obtained at disease progression, from a patient treated with ibrutinib. The sequence came from a human donor with chronic lymphocytic leukemia. The CDR3 DNA follows: TGTGCCAGCAGTCCCCCAGGGTCCGGAAACACCATATATTTT. Encoded protein: CASSPPGSGNTIYF.